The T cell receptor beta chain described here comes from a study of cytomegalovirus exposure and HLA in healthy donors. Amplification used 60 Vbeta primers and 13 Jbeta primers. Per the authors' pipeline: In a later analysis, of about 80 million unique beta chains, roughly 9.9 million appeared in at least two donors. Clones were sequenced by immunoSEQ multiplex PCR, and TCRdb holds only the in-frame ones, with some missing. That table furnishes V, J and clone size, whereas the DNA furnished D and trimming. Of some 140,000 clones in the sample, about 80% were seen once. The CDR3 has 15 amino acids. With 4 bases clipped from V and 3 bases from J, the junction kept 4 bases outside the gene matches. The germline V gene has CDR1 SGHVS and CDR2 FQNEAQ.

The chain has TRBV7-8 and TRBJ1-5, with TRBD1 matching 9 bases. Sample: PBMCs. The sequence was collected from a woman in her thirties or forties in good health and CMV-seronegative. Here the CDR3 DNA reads TGTGCCAGCAGCTCCAGACAGGGGGTCAATCAGCCCCAGCATTTT. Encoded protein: CASSSRQGVNQPQHF. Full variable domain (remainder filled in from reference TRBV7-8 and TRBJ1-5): GAGVSQSPRYKVAKRGQDVALRCDPISGHVSLFWYQQALGQGPEFLTYFQNEAQLDKSGLPSDRFFAERPEGSVSTLKIQRTQQEDSAVYLCASSSRQGVNQPQHFGDGTRLSIL.